Following are 18 T cell receptor beta chains from one sample sequenced in a study of T cell repertoires in urothelial bladder cancer. Here immunoSEQ multiplex PCR was the method, and the copy in TCRdb shows in-frame clones only, minus some. The repertoire holds roughly 6,600 clones, with over 70% as singletons. Sequencing was carried out using tumor-infiltrating cells from bladder cancer. The receptors come from a human donor with urothelial carcinoma.

The CDR3 sequence is CASSQDASSSSYNSPLHF. CDR3 DNA: TGCGCCAGCAGCCAAGACGCGTCATCGAGCTCCTATAATTCACCCCTCCACTTT. This chain joins TRBV4-1 and TRBJ1-6; D ambiguous. Germline assignment: CDR1 MGHRA and CDR2 YSYEKL. Trimming stripped 0 bases from V and 0 bases from J, with 12 bases between. The CDR3 has 18 residues.

CDR3 coding DNA: TGTGCCAGCTCACCATGGAAGGGACCAACTAATGAAAAACTGTTTTTT. Its protein is CASSPWKGPTNEKLFF. This chain connects TRBV18 to TRBJ1-4, with D tentatively TRBD1 (5 bases). With 2 bases removed from V and 0 bases from J, the gap between germline ends came to 10 bases. CDR3 size: 16 residues. Per the germline V gene, CDR1 is KGHSH and CDR2 is LQKENI.

The chain employs TRBV18 and TRBJ2-7; D gene ambiguous. This CDR3 region has 12 residues. Trimming left V 5 bases short and J 0 bases short, with 5 bases between. The germline CDR1 and CDR2 sequences are KGHSH and LQKENI. CDR3: CASSSPSYEQYF. DNA for the CDR3: TGTGCCAGCTCATCTCCCTCCTACGAGCAGTACTTC. The full variable domain, in which reference TRBV18 and TRBJ2-7 provide the parts outside the CDR3, is NAGVMQNPRHLVRRRGQEARLRCSPMKGHSHVYWYRQLPEEGLKFMVYLQKENIIDESGMPKERFSAEFPKEGPSILRIQQVVRGDSAAYFCASSSPSYEQYFGPGTRLTVT.

The J gene is TRBJ1-6, the V gene TRBV21-1; the table's TRBD1 call for D was not verified on the DNA. TRBV21-1 constitutes a pseudogene. There are 14 residues in the CDR3. The CDR3 loop is CASSKRQGTSPLHF. DNA for the CDR3: TGTGCCAGCAGCAAACGACAGGGAACCTCACCCCTCCACTTT.

This clone was seen a handful of times. The CDR3 spells CASGQGEEKLFF. CDR3 coding DNA: TGTGCCAGCGGACAGGGGGAAGAAAAACTGTTTTTT. The V gene is TRBV6-1, the J gene TRBJ1-4; 10 bases align to TRBD1. There are 12 residues in the CDR3. The V and J ends lost 8 bases and 8 bases, in that order; junction bases with no gene match: 2. Germline loops: CDR1 MNHNS, CDR2 SASEGT.

The J gene is TRBJ2-5, the V gene TRBV7-2; D remains ambiguous. The CDR3 sequence is 14 residues long. CDR1 is SGHTA and CDR2 is FQGNSA in the germline V gene. The V end lost 3 bases, the J end lost 2 bases, and 10 bases lay between the germline ends. CDR3 coding DNA: TGTGCCAGCAGCTTCTCCCAGAGACAAGAGACCCAGTACTTC. Translating gives CASSFSQRQETQYF.

In DNA form, the CDR3 reads TGTGCTAGTGGTTTGGTATCGTTCGGAGCTATTTACGAGCAGTACTTC. Its translation is CASGLVSFGAIYEQYF. The chain recombines TRBV12-5 with TRBJ2-7, with D hard to call. This CDR3 comprises 16 residues. CDR1 is LGHNT, CDR2 FRNRAP, per germline. V lost 0 bases and J 4 bases, leaving 16 bases between the germline ends. The variable domain in full, with the rest retrieved from reference TRBV12-5 and TRBJ2-7, is DARVTQTPRHKVTEMGQEVTMRCQPILGHNTVFWYRQTMMQGLELLAYFRNRAPLDDSGMPKDRFSAEMPDATLATLKIQPSEPRDSAVYFCASGLVSFGAIYEQYFGPGTRLTVT.

J is TRBJ2-4 and V is TRBV11-1, with TRBD2 matching over 13 bases. Germline V gene data show CDR1 as SGHAT and CDR2 as FQDESV (reference sequence). V shed 2 bases and J 5 bases; nucleotides not matched to a gene: 3. This CDR3 spans 16 amino acids. As DNA, the CDR3 is TGTGCCAGCAGCTTATTTACTAGCGGGGGGGAAAACATTCAGTACTTC. Its protein product is CASSLFTSGGENIQYF.

This clone was detected once. V gene TRBV9 combines with J gene TRBJ2-2; a possible D gene is TRBD2 (6 bases). V lost 4 bases, J lost 4 bases, and 14 bases lay in between. In germline, CDR1 is SGDLS, CDR2 YYNGEE. The length of the CDR3 is 15 residues. CDR3 region: CASSPIATSTGELFF. The CDR3 DNA reads TGTGCCAGCAGCCCGATAGCGACTAGCACCGGGGAGCTGTTTTTT. The whole variable domain, filled in from reference TRBV9 and TRBJ2-2, reads DSGVTQTPKHLITATGQRVTLRCSPRSGDLSVYWYQQSLDQGLQFLIQYYNGEERAKGNILERFSAQQFPDLHSELNLSSLELGDSALYFCASSPIATSTGELFFGEGSRLTVL.

This chain links TRBV7-9 with TRBJ2-3, with TRBD2 matching 8 bases. There are 13 residues in the CDR3. Germline trimming cut 5 bases from V and 14 bases from J; bases unmatched to any gene: 12. Germline CDR1 is SEHNR and CDR2 is FQNEAQ (reference sequence). CDR3 sequence: CASSEPSRTSMYF. CDR3 sequence (DNA): TGTGCCAGCAGCGAACCCTCCAGGACTAGCATGTATTTT.

J is TRBJ2-3 and V is TRBV28; 11 nucleotides align to TRBD2. With 5 bases clipped from V and 5 bases from J, the junction kept 6 bases outside the gene matches. Germline values: CDR1 MDHEN, CDR2 SYDVKM. This CDR3 comprises 15 residues. CDR3 nucleotides: TGTGCCAGCAGTCCCAGCCTAGCGGGGGGAGATACGCAGTATTTT. Protein sequence: CASSPSLAGGDTQYF.

V is TRBV29-1 and J is TRBJ2-7, with D perhaps matching TRBD1 (5 bases). V dropped 4 bases and J dropped 3 bases, with 10 bases sitting between them. Germline CDR1 and CDR2: SQVTM and ANQGSEA. This CDR3 is 12 amino acids long. The CDR3 nucleotides are TGCAGCGTTGCGCAGGGCGGCTACGAGCAGTACTTC. The encoded protein is CSVAQGGYEQYF.

CDR3: CASSLSPLGEQYF. The CDR3 coding sequence is TGTGCCAGCAGCTTAAGCCCACTGGGGGAGCAGTACTTC. The chain recombines TRBV7-3 with TRBJ2-7; D not certain. With 1 base removed from V and 7 bases from J, the gap between germline ends came to 11 bases. This CDR3 contains 13 residues. Germline loops: CDR1 SGHTA, CDR2 FQGTGA.

The chain couples TRBV5-1 to TRBJ1-1; D gene uncertain. The CDR3 contains 14 residues. V was clipped by 4 bases and J by 12 bases, with 22 bases between them. The germline V gene has CDR1 SGHRS and CDR2 YFSETQ. CDR3 region: CASSQTAAAYITFF. The CDR3 DNA follows: TGCGCCAGCAGCCAAACCGCCGCCGCGTACATAACTTTCTTT.

The rearrangement links TRBV5-6 to TRBJ2-2; weak D call: TRBD2 (6 bases). Germline CDR1 SGHDT, CDR2 YYEEEE. V shed 4 bases and J shed 4 bases, with 14 bases lying between them. The CDR3 length is 15 residues. Written as DNA, the CDR3 is TGTGCCAGCAGCCCTCGGGTCGGGGGCACCGGGGAGCTGTTTTTT. Translating gives CASSPRVGGTGELFF.

The V call is TRBV6-4, the J call TRBJ2-3, with 8 bases matching TRBD1. V gave up 5 bases and J gave up 14 bases; unmatched junction bases: 12. In germline, CDR1 is MRHNA, CDR2 SNTAGT. The CDR3 runs to 13 residues. CDR3 DNA: TGTGCCAGCAGTATTGACAGGGGAAAGTTTCTGTATTTT. This codes for CASSIDRGKFLYF.

The rearrangement joins TRBV7-2 to TRBJ2-1; no reliable D call. The V end was cut by 4 bases, the J end by 8 bases, with 12 bases between. The CDR3 length is 13 residues. Germline V gene sequence: CDR1 SGHTA, CDR2 FQGNSA. CDR3 DNA sequence: TGTGCCAGCAGCTCAATCCGTGGCGATGAGCAGTTCTTC. Its protein is CASSSIRGDEQFF. The variable domain in full, with the rest retrieved from reference TRBV7-2 and TRBJ2-1, is GAGVSQSPSNKVTEKGKDVELRCDPISGHTALYWYRQSLGQGLEFLIYFQGNSAPDKSGLPSDRFSAERTGGSVSTLTIQRTQQEDSAVYLCASSSIRGDEQFFGPGTRLTVL.

The chain combines TRBV6-6 with TRBJ2-2; D possibly uses TRBD1 or TRBD2 (5 bases each). From germline, CDR1 is MNHNY and CDR2 SVGAGI (reference sequence). The CDR3 covers 15 residues. Trimming took 0 bases from V and 1 from J, leaving 6 bases between them. CDR3 loop: CASSYSRGNTGELFF. In nucleotides, the CDR3 is TGTGCCAGCAGTTACTCGAGGGGGAACACCGGGGAGCTGTTTTTT.